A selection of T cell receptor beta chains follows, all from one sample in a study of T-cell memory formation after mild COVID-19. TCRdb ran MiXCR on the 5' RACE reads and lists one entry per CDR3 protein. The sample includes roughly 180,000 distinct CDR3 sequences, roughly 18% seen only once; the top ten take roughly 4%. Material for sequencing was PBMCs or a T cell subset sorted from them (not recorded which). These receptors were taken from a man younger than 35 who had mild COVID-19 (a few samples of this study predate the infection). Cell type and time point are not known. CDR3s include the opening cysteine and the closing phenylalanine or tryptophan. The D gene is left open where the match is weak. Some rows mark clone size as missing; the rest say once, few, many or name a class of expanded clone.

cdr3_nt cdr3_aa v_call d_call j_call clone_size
TGTGCCAGCAGTTTACAAGCGGGGGGCGGCGCAGATACGCAGTATTTT CASSLQAGGGADTQYF TRBV28 TRBD2 TRBJ2-3 few
TGTGCCAGCAGCGGAGACTATCCGAGTGAGCAGTTCTTC CASSGDYPSEQFF TRBV5-4 . TRBJ2-1 medium-sized
TGTGCCAGCAGTCCGACAGGGCTAAGGGAGACCCAGTACTTC CASSPTGLRETQYF TRBV11-1 TRBD1 TRBJ2-5 .
TGTGCCAGTAGGAAGGACCTACTAGGATCACCCCTCCACTTT CASRKDLLGSPLHF TRBV19 . TRBJ1-6 .
TGTGCCAGCAGCTTGGACCGCACAGATACGCAGTATTTT CASSLDRTDTQYF TRBV5-6 . TRBJ2-3 few
TGCGCCAGCAGCCAAGAGGGACTCACAGATACGCAGTATTTT CASSQEGLTDTQYF TRBV4-3 . TRBJ2-3 many
TGTGCCAGCAGCAAATGGCAAGAAAAACTGTTTTTT CASSKWQEKLFF TRBV21-1 . TRBJ1-4 many
TGTGCCGCCCGGGGGGGAGGCAATCAGCCCCAGCATTTT CAARGGGNQPQHF TRBV7-9 . TRBJ1-5 .
TGTGCCATCAGTGAGTCAACTAGCGGGGCCAATGAGCAGTTCTTC CAISESTSGANEQFF TRBV10-3 TRBD2 TRBJ2-1 few
TGTGCCAGCAGCCCCTCAGCAGGGACCTACGAGCAGTACTTC CASSPSAGTYEQYF TRBV5-4 . TRBJ2-7 .
TGTGCCAGCTCAGCCCCAGGGTTGCCGAACACTGAAGCTTTCTTT CASSAPGLPNTEAFF TRBV18 . TRBJ1-1 .
TGTGCCAGCATGACAGGCTACACAGATACGCAGTATTTT CASMTGYTDTQYF TRBV2 . TRBJ2-3 .
TGTGCCAGCAGCCAAGATGAAACGGTCCCGACTTTC CASSQDETVPTF TRBV14 . TRBJ2-6 few
TGTGCCAGCAGTGAAGCGTACGAGCAGTACTTC CASSEAYEQYF TRBV2 . TRBJ2-7 once
TGTGCCAGCAGCCAAAGAAGGGGTACCTACAATGAGCAGTTCTTC CASSQRRGTYNEQFF TRBV3-1 . TRBJ2-1 .
TGTGCCAGTGGGACTTCAACCTACGAGCAGTACTTC CASGTSTYEQYF TRBV7-9 . TRBJ2-7 few
TGTGCCAGCGGTCAGGTCCAAGAGACCCAGTACTTC CASGQVQETQYF TRBV2 . TRBJ2-5 few
TGTGCCAGCAGTTTAGAACTAGCGGGGGGAGATACGCAGTATTTT CASSLELAGGDTQYF TRBV12-3/TRBV12-4 TRBD2 TRBJ2-3 few
TGTGCCAGCAATACAGGGAACCAAGAGACCCAGTACTTC CASNTGNQETQYF TRBV12-3/TRBV12-4 . TRBJ2-5 many
TGTGCCAGCAGCCGGACAGGGGCCGCTTCACCCCTCCACTTT CASSRTGAASPLHF TRBV7-2 TRBD1 TRBJ1-6 few
TGCGCCAGCAGCTTGGGCATGACGGGTTATATGAACACTGAAGCTTTCTTT CASSLGMTGYMNTEAFF TRBV5-1 . TRBJ1-1 .
TGTGCCAGCAGCGTACCCCCCGAGGCCAACGTCCTGACTTTC CASSVPPEANVLTF TRBV9 . TRBJ2-6 .
TGCGCCAGCAGCTTGTACGGCAATCAGCCCCAGCATTTT CASSLYGNQPQHF TRBV5-1 . TRBJ1-5 few
TGCGCCAGCAGCCAAGCCGAGGGGTTGGGGTATGGCTACACCTTC CASSQAEGLGYGYTF TRBV4-3 . TRBJ1-2 few
TGTGCCAGCAGCTTGTTTAGCGGGGAGGGAGATACGCAGTATTTT CASSLFSGEGDTQYF TRBV7-2 TRBD2 TRBJ2-3 few
TGTGCCAGCAACCCCGACGGGGGTGTAGAGGAGACCCAGTACTTC CASNPDGGVEETQYF TRBV6-2/TRBV6-3 . TRBJ2-5 few
TGTGCCAGCAGTTTTGACCAGGGATTCAATCAGCCCCAGCATTTT CASSFDQGFNQPQHF TRBV12-3/TRBV12-4 . TRBJ1-5 few
TGTGCCAGCAGCACCCAGCGACGCACAGATACGCAGTATTTT CASSTQRRTDTQYF TRBV6-1 . TRBJ2-3 .
TGTGCCAGCAGCGACAGCGGAGGTGATGCCCAGTACTTC CASSDSGGDAQYF TRBV7-9 . TRBJ2-5 few
TGCAGTGCCCAGACCCTGGTGGTAAATACGCAGTATTTT CSAQTLVVNTQYF TRBV20-1 . TRBJ2-3 .
TGCGCCAGCAGCCTCAGCGAGCGGGGGCTCTCCTACAATGAGCAGTTCTTC CASSLSERGLSYNEQFF TRBV5-1 TRBD2 TRBJ2-1 few
TGCGCCAGCAGCGGGGACCCCAGTCAGCCCCAGCATTTT CASSGDPSQPQHF TRBV5-1 . TRBJ1-5 many
TGTGCCAGCAGCTCCACATACGCCTCCCAGGACGAAGCTTTCTTT CASSSTYASQDEAFF TRBV7-2 . TRBJ1-1 few
TGCGCCAGCAGTGCTGGGGCAGGAGGTGAAAAACTGTTTTTT CASSAGAGGEKLFF TRBV5-1 . TRBJ1-4 .
TGTGCCAGCAGCCTAAGGACGAACACCGGGGAGCTGTTTTTT CASSLRTNTGELFF TRBV4-2 . TRBJ2-2 .
TGTGCCAGCAGCGCAAGTAGGGACGACGAGCAGTACTTC CASSASRDDEQYF TRBV7-2 . TRBJ2-7 .
TGTGCCAGCAGCCCACAGGGGTCGAGCTCTGGAAACACCATATATTTT CASSPQGSSSGNTIYF TRBV7-9 TRBD1 TRBJ1-3 few
TGTGCCAGCAGCTCCGGGGGCCGATACAATGAGCAGTTCTTC CASSSGGRYNEQFF TRBV5-4 . TRBJ2-1 .
TGTGCCAGCAGTCATCAAAGAAGACAGGGACGCACAGATACGCAGTATTTT CASSHQRRQGRTDTQYF TRBV28 TRBD1 TRBJ2-3 few
TGTGCCAGCATACGTGAGAACCGGGACGAAGCTTTCTTT CASIRENRDEAFF TRBV7-6 . TRBJ1-1 .
TGTGCCAGCAGTAGCCCCCGGACAGGGGACTATGGCTACACCTTC CASSSPRTGDYGYTF TRBV6-5 TRBD1 TRBJ1-2 few
TGTGCCAGCAGTTACTCCCAGGAGAGGACTGAAGCTTTCTTT CASSYSQERTEAFF TRBV6-2/TRBV6-3 . TRBJ1-1 .
TGTGCCAGCAGCTTCCTCAGCGGGGGGGGAGGAGAGACCCAGTACTTC CASSFLSGGGGETQYF TRBV7-6 TRBD2 TRBJ2-5 .
TGTGCCAGCAGGACCGCAGGGGGCCGCACAGATACGCAGTATTTT CASRTAGGRTDTQYF TRBV6-5 TRBD1 TRBJ2-3 .
TGTGCCAGCACCCCGTGGGAGGGAGGTTCACCCCTCCACTTT CASTPWEGGSPLHF TRBV28 . TRBJ1-6 few
TGCAGTGCTAGCGGGGGGGTAGCCAAAAACATTCAGTACTTC CSASGGVAKNIQYF TRBV20-1 TRBD2 TRBJ2-4 .
TGTGCCAGCCGCCTTCGGGTAGCGGAAGAGACCCAGTACTTC CASRLRVAEETQYF TRBV6-5 . TRBJ2-5 .
TGTGCCAGCAGCTCCGACAGGGATGCTTTCTTT CASSSDRDAFF TRBV7-3 TRBD1 TRBJ1-1 .
TGCGCCAGCAGCGGACAGGGAGCGAACACTGAAGCTTTCTTT CASSGQGANTEAFF TRBV5-1 TRBD1 TRBJ1-1 .
TGTGCCAGCAGCTTTATGAGTGAGCAGTTCTTC CASSFMSEQFF TRBV7-2 . TRBJ2-1 many